The 11 T cell receptor beta chains below were found in one sample sequenced in a study of blood T cells in healthy people across ages. Through a sample-barcoded 5' primer and a J-beta primer mix, a second PCR was run for roughly 7 to 11 cycles. Via MiXCR, TCRdb re-called the 5' RACE reads, giving one row per CDR3 protein. The table has around 1.7 million distinct CDR3 sequences, under 30% seen once. Specimen: blood. All receptors come from a woman aged 25-40 years in good health.

The chain links TRBV4-3 to TRBJ1-4; 10 bases are a match to TRBD1. The germline gives CDR1 LGHNA, CDR2 YSLEER. This CDR3 has 15 residues. Trimming cost V 4 bases and J 8 bases; bases outside gene matches: 7. The chain's CDR3 is CASSRLTGGGEKLFF. The CDR3 region has the DNA TGCGCCAGCAGCCGACTGACAGGGGGCGGCGAAAAACTGTTTTTT.

This rearrangement joins TRBV7-2 to TRBJ2-5; TRBD2 aligns across 8 bases. Germline CDR1 SGHTA, CDR2 FQGNSA. J was trimmed by 6 bases and V by 5 bases; bases with no gene match: 5. This CDR3 is 13 amino acids long. As DNA, the CDR3 is TGTGCCAGCAGCCGGGGGGGCCGAAAGACCCAGTACTTC. The encoded protein is CASSRGGRKTQYF.

This chain uses TRBV19 with TRBJ2-7; either TRBD1 or TRBD2 may fit D (6 bases each). Germline CDR1 reads LNHDA; CDR2 reads SQIVND (reference sequence). This CDR3 has 14 amino acids. Trimming took off 10 bases at V and 2 bases at J, with 18 bases between the two ends. Here the CDR3 reads CATANRGETYEQYF. The CDR3 nucleotides are TGTGCCACCGCGAATAGGGGGGAAACCTACGAGCAGTACTTC.

The gene calls are TRBV9 and TRBJ2-3, with D uncertain. This CDR3 comprises 16 residues. Germline-derived CDR1 and CDR2 are SGDLS and YYNGEE. V lost 0 bases, J lost 2 bases, and 13 bases lay in between. The DNA of the CDR3 is TGTGCCAGCAGCGTAGGGGCGGCAAAGTTCACAGATACGCAGTATTTT. Translating it yields CASSVGAAKFTDTQYF.

This clonotype was counted many times. This chain links TRBV7-2 with TRBJ2-6; weak D call: TRBD1 (6 bases). Germline values: CDR1 SGHTA, CDR2 FQGNSA. Trimming cost V 1 base and J 2 bases, with 9 bases left between them. The CDR3 has 16 amino acids. CDR3 sequence reads: CASSLGGQTGANVLTF. The CDR3 nucleotides read TGTGCCAGCAGCTTAGGTGGACAGACTGGGGCCAACGTCCTGACTTTC.

This clonotype was found a few times. The genes are TRBV7-2 and TRBJ1-2; 9 positions match TRBD1. Looked up from germline, CDR1 is SGHTA and CDR2 is FQGNSA. This CDR3 spans 13 amino acids. V lost 7 bases to trimming and J lost 5 bases; unmatched junction nucleotides: 5. CDR3 DNA sequence: TGTGCCAGCATTGTGACAGGGGGATATGGCTACACCTTC. This encodes CASIVTGGYGYTF.

The V call is TRBV28, the J call TRBJ1-5; D is ambiguous. The germline V gene has CDR1 MDHEN and CDR2 SYDVKM. Trimming shortened V by 6 bases and J by 0 bases, and 9 bases separated the two germline ends. The CDR3 covers 14 residues. CDR3 DNA sequence: TGTGCCAGCAGAGGGCCGACTAGCAATCAGCCCCAGCATTTT. It specifies CASRGPTSNQPQHF.

The rearrangement uses TRBV27 and TRBJ1-1; 8 bases map to TRBD1. V was pared by 10 bases and J by 5 bases, with 9 bases of the junction left unmatched. The CDR3 length is 13 residues. The germline gives CDR1 MNHEY, CDR2 SMNVEV (reference sequence). CDR3 in DNA: TGTGCCACCCGTAGACAGGGGAAGACTGAAGCTTTCTTT. Translating gives CATRRQGKTEAFF.

At least ten counts were recorded for this clonotype. The chain couples TRBV5-1 to TRBJ2-6; D is uncertain. Deletions cut 1 base from V and 0 bases from J, with 8 bases between. CDR3 length: 16 amino acids. Germline CDR1 is SGHRS and CDR2 is YFSETQ. For the CDR3, the DNA is TGCGCCAGCAGCTTGTCTGCCGACTCTGGGGCCAACGTCCTGACTTTC. Amino acids: CASSLSADSGANVLTF.

This clonotype showed up many times. This chain connects TRBV9 to TRBJ2-7; tentatively, D is TRBD1 (6 bases). The germline V and J ends were trimmed by 3 bases and 6 bases, with 7 bases remaining between them. This CDR3 spans 11 amino acids. Germline V lookup: CDR1 SGDLS, CDR2 YYNGEE. In nucleotides, the CDR3 is TGTGCCAGCAGCGCAGGGGTCGAGCAGTACTTC. Encoded protein: CASSAGVEQYF.

This clonotype has more than one count but fewer than ten. The genes are TRBV12-3 or TRBV12-4 and TRBJ1-5, with D tentatively TRBD1 (5 bases). The CDR3 contains 13 residues. Between the trimmed V and J ends, which lost 6 bases and 7 bases, there was a span of 13 bases. The CDR3 DNA reads TGTGCCAGCAGCATAGTTGGGGGACAGCCCCAGCATTTT. Encoded protein: CASSIVGGQPQHF.